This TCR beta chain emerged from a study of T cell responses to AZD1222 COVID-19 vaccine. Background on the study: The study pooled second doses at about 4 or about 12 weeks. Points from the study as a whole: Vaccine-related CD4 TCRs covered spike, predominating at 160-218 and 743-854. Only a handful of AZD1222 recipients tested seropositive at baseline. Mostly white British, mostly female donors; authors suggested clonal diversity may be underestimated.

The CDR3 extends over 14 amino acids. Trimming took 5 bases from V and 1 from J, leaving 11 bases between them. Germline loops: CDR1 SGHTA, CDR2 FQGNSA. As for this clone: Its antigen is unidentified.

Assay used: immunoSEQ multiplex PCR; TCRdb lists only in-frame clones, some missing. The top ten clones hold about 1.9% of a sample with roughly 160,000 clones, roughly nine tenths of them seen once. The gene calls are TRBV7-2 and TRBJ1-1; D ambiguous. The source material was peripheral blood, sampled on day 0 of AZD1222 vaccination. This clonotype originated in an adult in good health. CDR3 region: CASSPQLANTEAFF. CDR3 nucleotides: TGTGCCAGCAGCCCACAGCTCGCGAACACTGAAGCTTTCTTT.